A single sample is the source of the 13 T cell receptor beta chains below, sequenced in a study of cytomegalovirus exposure and HLA in healthy donors. The PCR made use of 60 Vbeta and 13 Jbeta primers. Measured with immunoSEQ multiplex PCR; TCRdb has only the in-frame clones, and not every one. The repertoire consists of approximately 190,000 clones, with roughly four fifths occurring once and the leading ten covering roughly 2.1%. Sequenced: PBMCs. The origin of the receptors is a woman in her thirties in good health and CMV-seropositive.

The chain links TRBV10-3 to TRBJ2-7, with D maybe TRBD1 (6 bases). CDR3 size: 14 residues. In germline, CDR1 is ENHRY, CDR2 SYGVKD. Trimming took 10 bases from V and 2 from J, leaving 18 bases between them. The CDR3 nucleotides read TGTGCCACCGACCGGGACACGGGGACCTACGAGCAGTACTTC. Its protein is CATDRDTGTYEQYF.

The J gene is TRBJ2-3, the V gene TRBV5-1; TRBD2 aligns across 12 bases. Germline CDR1 is SGHRS and CDR2 is YFSETQ. CDR3 length: 19 residues. The trim removed 4 bases at V and 6 bases at J, leaving 18 bases unmatched. The CDR3 bases are TGCGCCAGCAGCCCTCGGGCTAGCGGGAGGGCCCGAAGAGAGGATACGCAGTATTTT. It codes for CASSPRASGRARREDTQYF.

This chain joins TRBV2 and TRBJ2-6, with D tentatively TRBD2 (6 bases). There are 18 residues in the CDR3. The germline V and J ends were trimmed by 6 bases and 0 bases, with 18 bases remaining between them. Germline values: CDR1 SNHLY, CDR2 FYNNEI. In nucleotides, the CDR3 is TGTGCCAGCAGACCTCGGGGGTACCGTTTCTCTGGGGCCAACGTCCTGACTTTC. This codes for CASRPRGYRFSGANVLTF. The variable domain in full, completed from reference TRBV2 and TRBJ2-6, reads EPEVTQTPSHQVTQMGQEVILRCVPISNHLYFYWYRQILGQKVEFLVSFYNNEISEKSEIFDDQFSVERPDGSNFTLKIRSTKLEDSAMYFCASRPRGYRFSGANVLTFGAGSRLTVL.

The V and J genes are TRBV5-1 and TRBJ2-5, with D tentatively TRBD1 (7 bases). Germline loops: CDR1 SGHRS, CDR2 YFSETQ. The CDR3 is made up of 13 amino acids. V lost 4 bases and J lost 4, with 11 bases in between. Written as DNA, the CDR3 is TGCGCCAGCAGCGACCAGGGGGGAGAGACCCAGTACTTC. Translating it yields CASSDQGGETQYF.

The chain joins TRBV21-1 to TRBJ2-3; the D call in the table, TRBD2, was not verified against the DNA. TRBV21-1 is a recognized pseudogene. The CDR3 runs 20 residues. The CDR3 bases are TGTGCCAGCAGCAAAGCCCCCAGACTAGCGGGGGGGAGGGAAAAAGATACGCAGTATTTT. Amino acids: CASSKAPRLAGGREKDTQYF.

The V gene is TRBV19, the J gene TRBJ1-5; tentatively, D is TRBD1 (5 bases). The CDR3 runs to 15 residues. Germline V gene sequence: CDR1 LNHDA, CDR2 SQIVND (reference sequence). V lost 6 bases and J lost 2, with 14 bases in between. For the CDR3, the DNA is TGTGCCAGTAGATACCGGGGGACGGGCAATCAGCCCCAGCATTTT. Its translation: CASRYRGTGNQPQHF.

A note on this clone: The junction shows a germline mismatch at one end, possibly a read error. The chain recombines TRBV28 with TRBJ2-7; TRBD2 agrees at 7 bases. Germline V gene sequence: CDR1 MDHEN, CDR2 SYDVKM. The CDR3 is 12 residues long. The chain's CDR3 is CASSTGLVGLSF. The CDR3, as DNA: TGTGCCAGCAGTACAGGACTAGTTGGGTTGTCCTTC.

The V gene is TRBV29-1, the J gene TRBJ2-5; no definite D call. The J call is doubtful: the DNA matches TRBJ2-7 better. The CDR3 loop spans 10 amino acids. From germline, CDR1 is SQVTM and CDR2 ANQGSEA. CDR3 coding DNA: TGCAGCGTTGCCGAGTACGAGCAGTACTTC. This gives the protein CSVAEYEQYF.

This clone has just one count. This sequence joins TRBV7-9 and TRBJ2-5; TRBD2 might be the D (7 bases). Germline V lookup: CDR1 SEHNR, CDR2 FQNEAQ (reference sequence). The CDR3 contains 16 residues. Trimming took 5 bases from V and 1 from J, leaving 17 bases between them. CDR3 protein: CASSPQGRGRQETQYF. The CDR3 DNA follows: TGTGCCAGCAGCCCCCAGGGGCGGGGGCGCCAAGAGACCCAGTACTTC.

The V and J genes are TRBV19 and TRBJ2-1, with 7 bases fitting TRBD2. The germline V gene has CDR1 LNHDA and CDR2 SQIVND (reference sequence). After removal of 0 bases from V and 10 bases from J, the junction contained 0 bases not matched to a gene. The CDR3 sequence is 12 residues long. The CDR3 protein is CASSIDSGEQFF. The CDR3 DNA sequence: TGTGCCAGTAGTATAGATAGCGGGGAGCAGTTCTTC.

In its sample, this clone was seen a few times. This chain uses TRBV7-2 with TRBJ2-1, with 10 bases matching TRBD2. Germline V gene data show CDR1 as SGHTA and CDR2 as FQGNSA. V lost 5 bases, J lost 2 bases, and 3 bases stayed unmatched. This CDR3 is built from 15 residues. CDR3 region: CASSETSGAYNEQFF. DNA of the CDR3: TGTGCCAGCAGCGAAACTAGCGGGGCCTACAATGAGCAGTTCTTC.

The V gene is TRBV10-3, the J gene TRBJ2-3, with 8 bases lining up with TRBD2. The V segment lost 11 bases and the J segment 6 bases; nucleotides outside the gene matches: 16. The CDR3 length is 15 residues. Germline V gives CDR1 ENHRY, CDR2 SYGVKD. The CDR3 here is CALSFGSGVGDTQYF. The CDR3 bases are TGTGCCCTATCCTTTGGTAGCGGGGTAGGGGATACGCAGTATTTT.

This chain connects TRBV27 to TRBJ1-2; 11 bases are a match to TRBD1. J gave up 5 bases and V 6 bases, and 5 bases lay outside the gene matches. The CDR3 covers 14 residues. Looked up from germline, CDR1 is MNHEY and CDR2 is SMNVEV (reference sequence). The CDR3 is CASRAGTGGYGYTF. The CDR3 bases are TGTGCCAGCAGAGCCGGGACAGGGGGGTATGGCTACACCTTC.